Here is one T cell receptor (beta chain) with its context. This clonotype was seen many times. Its specific antigen is unknown. Base qualities are not provided; no much larger clone lies one nucleotide away. The sample originates from a study of T cell repertoires in cytomegalovirus infection (dated by TCRdb to the late 2010s). Context from the whole study: The peptide stimulations were aimed at well-studied HLA-B-restricted epitopes as well as recently identified HLA-C-restricted CMV epitopes, whose presentation resists viral immunomodulation. Donor HLA type was relevant to the analysis, as public TCR beta signatures indicated carriage of CMV infection together with the matching HLA type. On the study overall, not on this receptor specifically: Cumulative frequency of public TCR beta family members discriminated carriers of CMV infection plus the relevant HLA type in this cohort and an independent approximately 360-donor cohort. The ex vivo response was dominated by HLA-C-restricted CMV-specific TCR beta clonotypes, which also provided the single most frequent clonotype in two of eight donors.

These reads were obtained on an Illumina HiSeq 1500. TCRdb trimmed public reads at Q25 via fastp, called clones via MiXCR and kept in-frame beta chains. CDR3 protein sequences are deduplicated, and each keeps its most common genes and DNA. This sample is represented by 100,000 to 150,000 distinct CDR3 sequences; approximately 30% of them were singletons. The top ten clonotypes cover roughly three fifths of the sample. The treatment or condition label on this specimen signifies: in vitro stimulation with specific CMV peptide epitopes to enrich CMV-specific T cells. The clonotype was recovered from a human donor in good health (CMV status not recorded). Some clones in this sample may be carry-over from other donors' samples. The sequences come from CD8+ T cells from cultured PBMCs, collected from culture after CMV antigen stimulation.

The nucleotide sequence reads as follows: TGTGCCAGCAGCCAACCGGGACAGTTATATGGCTACACCTTC. This sequence encodes CASSQPGQLYGYTF. Rearrangement joined TRBV7-4 to TRBJ1-2; the junction holds 7 bases that match TRBD1. CDR3 length: 14 amino acids, cysteine to phenylalanine. Just CDR3 DNA is preserved here, 42 bases in frame from base 1. Taken from the germline V gene, the CDR1 and CDR2 loops are SGHVT and SQSDAQ. Germline trimming: 5 bases from V, 5 bases from J; junction bases outside gene matches: 8.